A single sample gave rise to the 32 T cell receptor beta chains below, sequenced in a study of PD-1 blockade in classical Hodgkin lymphoma. Here immunoSEQ multiplex PCR was the method, and the copy in TCRdb shows in-frame clones only, minus some. The sample consists of approximately 38,000 clones, about 80% of them appearing once. Specified time point: cycle 4 day 1 (C4D1), after more than 5 weeks of nivolumab. Relapses following autologous stem cell transplantation were seen in all patients, with brentuximab vedotin exposure varying. Sequencing was performed on peripheral blood mononuclear cells (PBMCs), taken before the fourth cycle of nivolumab. These receptors originate from a human donor with classical Hodgkin lymphoma.

The chain combines TRBV4-1 with TRBJ1-1; no firm D call. CDR1 MGHRA and CDR2 YSYEKL come from the germline V gene. There are 14 residues in the CDR3. Trimming removed 4 bases at V and 0 bases at J, with 9 bases between. As DNA, the CDR3 is TGCGCCAGCAGCCCCCGGGCAGTGAACACTGAAGCTTTCTTT. This codes for CASSPRAVNTEAFF.

The table lists this clone with a few counts. The chain has TRBV4-2 and TRBJ1-5; the D is unclear. This CDR3 has 13 amino acids. V dropped 8 bases and J dropped 7 bases, with 15 bases sitting between them. Per germline, CDR1 LGHNA and CDR2 YNFKEQ. In DNA form, the CDR3 reads TGTGCCAGCGGCTTAAAACCAGGCCAGCCCCAGCATTTT. It is translated as CASGLKPGQPQHF.

The chain employs TRBV15 and TRBJ2-5, with 8 bases fitting TRBD1. Unmatched junction bases numbered 11, after V lost 0 bases and J lost 5 bases. Per the germline V gene, CDR1 is LNHNV and CDR2 is YYDKDF (reference sequence). The CDR3 totals 17 residues. CDR3 coding DNA: TGTGCCACCAGCAGAGATCCCGGACAGGGCGGATGGGAGACCCAGTACTTC. Its translation is CATSRDPGQGGWETQYF.

This clone was observed once. This sequence joins TRBV4-3 and TRBJ1-2; D uncertain. V gave up 0 bases and J gave up 1 base, with 3 bases separating them. Per the germline V gene, CDR1 is LGHNA and CDR2 is YSLEER. The CDR3 is 13 residues long. CDR3 loop: CASSQEHNYGYTF. In DNA, the CDR3 is TGCGCCAGCAGCCAAGAACATAACTATGGCTACACCTTC.

The chain joins TRBV4-3 to TRBJ2-3, with 8 bases lining up with TRBD2. V was clipped by 2 bases and J by 5 bases; unmatched bases: 6. The germline CDR1 and CDR2 sequences are LGHNA and YSLEER. This CDR3 has 15 residues. The CDR3 DNA follows: TGCGCCAGCAGCCAATTCGGGGGGGGTGGAGATACGCAGTATTTT. Translation gives CASSQFGGGGDTQYF.

This chain connects TRBV6-6 to TRBJ2-2; D possibly matches TRBD1 or TRBD2 (6 bases each). With 2 bases removed from V and 2 bases from J, the gap between germline ends came to 12 bases. Germline V CDR1 and CDR2: MNHNY, SVGAGI (reference sequence). There are 16 residues in the CDR3. DNA for the CDR3: TGTGCCAGCAGTTACGCGGGACACCTTAACACCGGGGAGCTGTTTTTT. This sequence encodes CASSYAGHLNTGELFF.

V is TRBV6-6 and J is TRBJ2-2; the match to TRBD2 covers 14 bases. Per germline, CDR1 MNHNY and CDR2 SVGAGI (reference sequence). Trimming at V came to 6 bases and at J to 5 bases, leaving 5 bases not matched to a gene. CDR3 length: 16 amino acids. This CDR3 is CASSRGLAGGTGELFF. The CDR3 DNA sequence: TGTGCCAGCAGCCGTGGACTAGCGGGGGGAACCGGGGAGCTGTTTTTT.

The chain links TRBV28 to TRBJ2-7; 10 bases align to TRBD2. CDR3 size: 14 residues. With V trimmed by 7 bases and J by 4 bases, 7 bases remained unmatched. Germline CDR1 is MDHEN and CDR2 is SYDVKM. CDR3: CASIRAGGHYEQYF. The CDR3 region has the DNA TGTGCCAGCATTAGAGCGGGGGGGCATTACGAGCAGTACTTC.

The chain has TRBV7-2 and TRBJ2-2; 9 positions match TRBD1. Germline assignment: CDR1 SGHTA and CDR2 FQGNSA. The CDR3 sequence is 16 residues long. Trimming cost V 1 base and J 6 bases; bases outside gene matches: 6. For the CDR3, the DNA is TGTGCCAGCAGCTTAGAAACAGGGGGCGCGCCCGGGGAGCTGTTTTTT. It is translated as CASSLETGGAPGELFF.

The chain recombines TRBV7-9 with TRBJ2-4, with 7 bases lining up with TRBD2. The CDR3 is made up of 17 amino acids. V gave up 2 bases and J gave up 0 bases; unmatched junction bases: 7. CDR1 is SEHNR and CDR2 is FQNEAQ in the germline V gene (reference sequence). CDR3 coding DNA: TGTGCCAGCAGCTTACGGGGGGAAGGGCAAGCCAAAAACATTCAGTACTTC. Its translation is CASSLRGEGQAKNIQYF.

This clone appeared a single time. J is TRBJ2-3 and V is TRBV27; 10 bases agree with TRBD2. The CDR3 contains 16 residues. J was trimmed by 6 bases and V by 2 bases; bases with no gene match: 8. CDR1 is MNHEY and CDR2 is SMNVEV in the germline V gene (reference sequence). The CDR3 reads CASSLMSGGGRDTQYF. The CDR3 DNA sequence: TGTGCCAGCAGTTTAATGAGCGGGGGGGGCCGGGATACGCAGTATTTT.

The chain combines TRBV28 with TRBJ2-3, with D possibly matching TRBD1 (6 bases). Deletions cut 5 bases from V and 2 bases from J, with 17 bases between. This CDR3 is 16 amino acids long. Germline values: CDR1 MDHEN, CDR2 SYDVKM. The chain's CDR3 is CASSPPTGLYTDTQYF. Written as DNA, the CDR3 is TGTGCCAGCAGTCCCCCCACAGGGCTCTACACAGATACGCAGTATTTT.

The rearrangement links TRBV27 to TRBJ2-3, with D unresolved. V was cut by 2 bases and J by 1 base, with 7 bases left in between. CDR3 size: 14 residues. Germline loops: CDR1 MNHEY, CDR2 SMNVEV (reference sequence). CDR3 protein: CASSLRPGTDTQYF. The CDR3 DNA reads as TGTGCCAGCAGTTTACGTCCTGGCACAGATACGCAGTATTTT.

V and J are TRBV6-5 and TRBJ2-5; D remains unclear. Deletions cut 5 bases from V and 2 bases from J, with 15 bases between. CDR1 is MNHEY, CDR2 SVGAGI, per germline. This CDR3 has 15 residues. The CDR3 DNA reads TGTGCCAGCAGTCGTGACTGGGGATCTCAAGAGACCCAGTACTTC. This translates into CASSRDWGSQETQYF.

The gene calls are TRBV9 and TRBJ2-1; D ambiguous. The CDR3 is made up of 18 amino acids. V shed 6 bases and J shed 1 base, with 23 bases lying between them. From germline, CDR1 is SGDLS and CDR2 YYNGEE. Here the CDR3 reads CASTRSPRNTLSYNEQFF. The CDR3 DNA is TGTGCCAGCACCCGTAGCCCCAGGAACACCTTATCCTACAATGAGCAGTTCTTC. Combining the CDR3 with reference TRBV9 and TRBJ2-1 gives the whole variable domain DSGVTQTPKHLITATGQRVTLRCSPRSGDLSVYWYQQSLDQGLQFLIQYYNGEERAKGNILERFSAQQFPDLHSELNLSSLELGDSALYFCASTRSPRNTLSYNEQFFGPGTRLTVL.

The chain combines TRBV4-3 with TRBJ1-4; D not certain. V lost 1 base and J 6 bases, leaving 12 bases between the germline ends. The CDR3 length is 15 residues. Germline CDR1 is LGHNA and CDR2 is YSLEER. Here the CDR3 reads CASSQASPRDEKLFF. CDR3 in DNA: TGCGCCAGCAGCCAAGCCAGCCCCCGGGATGAAAAACTGTTTTTT.

The chain links TRBV5-4 to TRBJ2-5; 8 nucleotides match TRBD2. The CDR3 runs 14 residues. Germline trimming cut 4 bases from V and 4 bases from J; bases unmatched to any gene: 6. The germline V gene has CDR1 SGHNT and CDR2 YYREEE (reference sequence). DNA of the CDR3: TGTGCCAGCAGCCCATGGCGGGGGGCAGAGACCCAGTACTTC. Translating gives CASSPWRGAETQYF.

The genes are TRBV19 and TRBJ1-5, with 12 bases aligning to TRBD1. Germline V gene data show CDR1 as LNHDA and CDR2 as SQIVND (reference sequence). There are 15 residues in the CDR3. The junction had 6 bases not matched to a gene; V was cut back by 5 bases and J by 7 bases. The CDR3 loop is CASSVGTGGGQPQHF. CDR3 nucleotide sequence: TGTGCCAGTAGTGTCGGGACAGGGGGCGGGCAGCCCCAGCATTTT.

The chain is built from TRBV6-5 and TRBJ1-3; the D is unclear. Trimming cost V 6 bases and J 0 bases, with 3 bases left between them. Germline V CDR1 and CDR2: MNHEY, SVGAGI. The CDR3 spans 12 residues. The CDR3 loop reads CASRSSGNTIYF. CDR3 sequence (DNA): TGTGCCAGCAGGTCCTCTGGAAACACCATATATTTT.

This chain uses TRBV6-1 with TRBJ1-1; no firm D call. The length of the CDR3 is 14 residues. The V end lost 2 bases, the J end lost 3 bases, and 10 bases lay between the germline ends. Germline CDR1 reads MNHNS; CDR2 reads SASEGT. CDR3 region: CASSESPLDTEAFF. The CDR3, as DNA: TGTGCCAGCAGTGAATCCCCCCTGGACACTGAAGCTTTCTTT.

The V gene is TRBV6-6, the J gene TRBJ1-5; D gene uncertain. Germline V gene sequence: CDR1 MNHNY, CDR2 SVGAGI (reference sequence). The CDR3 spans 15 residues. V dropped 5 bases and J dropped 5 bases, with 16 bases sitting between them. The CDR3 DNA is TGTGCCAGCAGTCCTATAGCGCAGGATTATCAGCCCCAGCATTTT. Protein product: CASSPIAQDYQPQHF.

This rearrangement joins TRBV19 to TRBJ1-5, with no clear D. Germline CDR1 and CDR2: LNHDA and SQIVND (reference sequence). The CDR3 sequence is 13 residues long. V was pared by 1 base and J by 7 bases, with 8 bases between. In DNA form, the CDR3 reads TGTGCCAGTAGTATAGGAGCCGGGCAGCCCCAGCATTTT. This sequence encodes CASSIGAGQPQHF.

This clone has only one observation. The chain carries TRBV28 and TRBJ2-2, with D possibly TRBD1 on 6 matching bases. Germline V gives CDR1 MDHEN, CDR2 SYDVKM. The length of the CDR3 is 15 residues. With 6 bases removed from V and 2 bases from J, the gap between germline ends came to 13 bases. The CDR3 region has the DNA TGTGCCAGCAGGGTATCACAGGGAAACACCGGGGAGCTGTTTTTT. Protein sequence: CASRVSQGNTGELFF.

The chain joins TRBV30 to TRBJ1-1, with D unclear. In germline, CDR1 is GTSNPN, CDR2 SVGIG (reference sequence). The CDR3 sequence is 13 residues long. Trimming took 5 bases from V and 3 from J, leaving 13 bases between them. The CDR3 is CAWVGNPDTEAFF. CDR3 bases: TGTGCCTGGGTAGGTAATCCGGACACTGAAGCTTTCTTT.

The chain uses TRBV6-5 and TRBJ2-5; 7 bases map to TRBD2. The V gene end was trimmed by 7 bases and the J gene end by 5 bases; junction bases not matched to a gene: 16. Germline V gene sequence: CDR1 MNHEY, CDR2 SVGAGI. This CDR3 contains 16 residues. The CDR3 loop reads CASTYSNPGEGETQYF. CDR3 nucleotide sequence: TGTGCCAGCACCTACTCGAATCCGGGGGAGGGGGAGACCCAGTACTTC.

With regard to this clone: Just one base apart from a much larger clone, this may be a read error. The chain combines TRBV29-1 with TRBJ1-4; D gene unclear. Per germline, CDR1 SQVTM and CDR2 ANQGSEA. Deletions cut 3 bases from V and 3 bases from J, with 8 bases between. The CDR3 extends over 13 amino acids. The CDR3 reads CSVESRPNEKLFF. CDR3 bases: TGCAGCGTTGAGTCAAGGCCTAATGAAAAACTGTTTTTT.

The rearrangement joins TRBV10-3 to TRBJ2-4; no clear D. Germline loops: CDR1 ENHRY, CDR2 SYGVKD. The CDR3 extends over 15 amino acids. Trimming shortened V by 0 bases and J by 0 bases, and 6 bases separated the two germline ends. DNA for the CDR3: TGTGCCATCAGTGAGTCCGGGCTAGCCAAAAACATTCAGTACTTC. Protein sequence: CAISESGLAKNIQYF.

The chain combines TRBV10-3 with TRBJ2-7; 7 bases align to TRBD2. In germline, CDR1 is ENHRY, CDR2 SYGVKD. The length of the CDR3 is 16 residues. V was clipped by 0 bases and J by 5 bases; unmatched bases: 10. In nucleotides, the CDR3 is TGTGCCATCAGTGAGTCGGGTTCGGGGGGACCTGACGAGCAGTACTTC. Translated: CAISESGSGGPDEQYF.

The chain employs TRBV10-3 and TRBJ2-3; D possibly uses TRBD1 or TRBD2 (6 bases each). This CDR3 has 15 residues. Looked up from germline, CDR1 is ENHRY and CDR2 is SYGVKD. The V and J ends lost 5 bases and 2 bases respectively, with 14 bases between them. CDR3 loop: CAISPWGDITDTQYF. The CDR3 DNA reads TGTGCCATCAGTCCGTGGGGGGACATCACAGATACGCAGTATTTT.

The chain combines TRBV11-2 with TRBJ1-1; D ambiguous. The CDR3 consists of 12 residues. The germline gives CDR1 SGHAT, CDR2 FQNNGV. The V end was cut by 5 bases, the J end by 2 bases, with 6 bases between. Here the CDR3 reads CASSLHNTEAFF. CDR3 coding DNA: TGTGCCAGCAGCCTTCACAACACTGAAGCTTTCTTT.

This clone has only a few counts. V is TRBV30 and J is TRBJ2-1; 8 bases agree with TRBD2. The CDR3 spans 14 residues. Per germline, CDR1 GTSNPN and CDR2 SVGIG (reference sequence). J gave up 5 bases and V 4 bases, and 7 bases lay outside the gene matches. The CDR3 nucleotides are TGTGCCTGGACGAACGGCGGGGGGAACAATGAGCAGTTCTTC. Its protein product is CAWTNGGGNNEQFF. Based on the CDR3 plus reference TRBV30 and TRBJ2-1, the full variable domain is SQTIHQWPATLVQPVGSPLSLECTVEGTSNPNLYWYRQAAGRGLQLLFYSVGIGQISSEVPQNLSASRPQDRQFILSSKKLLLSDSGFYLCAWTNGGGNNEQFFGPGTRLTVL.

The rearrangement links TRBV28 to TRBJ2-7; D perhaps matches TRBD1 (5 bases). The V end lost 6 bases, the J end lost 3 bases, and 12 bases lay between the germline ends. The CDR3 covers 13 residues. Germline-derived CDR1 and CDR2 are MDHEN and SYDVKM. CDR3 nucleotides: TGTGCCAGCAGAAGTGGACACGTCTACGAGCAGTACTTC. Amino acids: CASRSGHVYEQYF.